These 10 T cell receptor beta chains share one sample of origin, sequenced in a study of Ad26.COV2.S vaccination and SARS-CoV-2 variants. The data were produced by immunoSEQ multiplex PCR, yet TCRdb's version contains in-frame clones alone and is incomplete. The sample consists of some 350,000 clones, roughly 90% of them appearing once. Treatment given: over 15 received Ad26.COV2.S at low or high dose, single or two shots; 5 received placebo; per-sample allocation not given. Collection of the samples took place on day 63 after the first injection of vaccine or placebo. This specimen consisted of peripheral blood, obtained in a trial of Ad26.COV2.S vaccine versus placebo. The receptor source for this set is a person between 18 and 65 years old who received the Ad26.COV2.S COVID-19 vaccine or a placebo.

This clone occurred once. The chain uses TRBV3-1 (or the pseudogene TRBV3-2) and TRBJ2-2; TRBD2 aligns across 8 bases. The CDR3 covers 14 residues. CDR1 LGHDT and CDR2 YNNKEL come from the germline V gene (reference sequence). J lost 6 bases, V lost 2 bases, and 2 bases had no gene match. This CDR3 reads CASSQLAGSGELFF. CDR3 coding DNA: TGTGCCAGCAGCCAACTAGCGGGTTCCGGGGAGCTGTTTTTT.

The chain carries TRBV7-2 and TRBJ2-2; the D is unclear. CDR3 length: 15 amino acids. Germline values: CDR1 SGHTA, CDR2 FQGNSA. V was shortened by 2 bases and J by 3 bases, with 10 bases between the two germline ends. The CDR3 DNA reads as TGTGCCAGCAGCTTATTTTCCACAGACACCGGGGAGCTGTTTTTT. Protein: CASSLFSTDTGELFF.

For the CDR3, the DNA is TGTGCCAGCAGTGAGGTGGGGGAAACTGAAGCTTTCTTT. Its protein product is CASSEVGETEAFF. V is TRBV27 and J is TRBJ1-1, with D perhaps matching TRBD1 (5 bases). V was shortened by 5 bases and J by 5 bases, with 12 bases between the two germline ends. The CDR3 is 13 residues long. CDR1 and CDR2 from the germline V gene are MNHEY and SMNVEV (reference sequence).

V is TRBV7-2 and J is TRBJ1-4, with TRBD1 matching 7 bases. This CDR3 region has 13 residues. Germline values: CDR1 SGHTA, CDR2 FQGNSA. The J segment lost 5 bases and the V segment lost 4 bases, leaving 1 base of the junction unmatched. The CDR3 nucleotides read TGTGCCAGCAGCTGGGACAGAAATGAAAAACTGTTTTTT. As protein: CASSWDRNEKLFF.

The chain joins TRBV25-1 to TRBJ1-4; 8 nucleotides line up with TRBD1. The CDR3 is made up of 15 amino acids. Germline CDR1 MGHDK, CDR2 SYGVNS. The V and J ends lost 3 bases and 9 bases, in that order; junction bases with no gene match: 9. Here the CDR3 reads CASSDPGGAGQKLFF. In DNA form, the CDR3 reads TGTGCCAGCAGTGACCCAGGGGGCGCTGGACAAAAACTGTTTTTT. The entire variable domain, with the rest obtained from reference TRBV25-1 and TRBJ1-4, is as follows: EADIYQTPRYLVIGTGKKITLECSQTMGHDKMYWYQQDPGMELHLIHYSYGVNSTEKGDLSSESTVSRIRTEHFPLTLESARPSHTSQYLCASSDPGGAGQKLFFGSGTQLSVL.

The CDR3 loop is CASSRTRDQPQHF. Written as DNA, the CDR3 is TGTGCCAGCAGCCGGACAAGAGATCAGCCCCAGCATTTT. This chain uses TRBV2 with TRBJ1-5, with D possibly matching TRBD1 (5 bases). Germline CDR1 reads SNHLY; CDR2 reads FYNNEI. The CDR3 contains 13 residues. The V and J ends lost 6 bases and 5 bases respectively, with 11 bases between them.

CDR3 sequence: CASSDRMAYEQYF. CDR3 sequence (DNA): TGTGCCAGCAGTGACAGGATGGCCTACGAGCAGTACTTC. This chain connects TRBV12-3 or TRBV12-4 to TRBJ2-7; maybe TRBD1 (6 bases). The CDR3 extends over 13 amino acids. V dropped 5 bases and J dropped 2 bases, with 10 bases sitting between them.

J is TRBJ2-7 and V is TRBV19; D not resolved. V lost 5 bases and J 2 bases, leaving 7 bases between the germline ends. The CDR3 is 12 residues long. Germline CDR1 reads LNHDA; CDR2 reads SQIVND (reference sequence). The chain's CDR3 is CASSPNPYEQYF. CDR3 sequence (DNA): TGTGCCAGTAGTCCAAACCCCTACGAGCAGTACTTC.

The chain links TRBV28 to TRBJ1-4; D uncertain. This CDR3 region has 14 residues. Trimming removed 6 bases from V and 4 bases from J, with 12 bases in between. CDR1 is MDHEN and CDR2 is SYDVKM in the germline V gene. The CDR3 DNA follows: TGTGCCAGCAGGACTCTGGGTGGTAATGAAAAACTGTTTTTT. Protein sequence: CASRTLGGNEKLFF.

The sample holds a few counts of this clone. The chain is built from TRBV5-6 and TRBJ1-1; D may be TRBD1 (5 bases). Germline assignment: CDR1 SGHDT and CDR2 YYEEEE. Deletions cut 5 bases from V and 3 bases from J, with 14 bases between. The CDR3 loop spans 14 amino acids. The CDR3 DNA sequence: TGTGCCAGCAGTCACATCCAGGGTTACACTGAAGCTTTCTTT. Its translation is CASSHIQGYTEAFF.